This note documents a single T cell receptor (beta chain) sequence. Germline CDR1 is SGHRS and CDR2 is YFSETQ. V gave up 0 bases and J gave up 4 bases, with 8 bases separating them. The CDR3 is made up of 14 amino acids. The data were produced by immunoSEQ multiplex PCR, yet TCRdb's version contains in-frame clones alone and is incomplete. The sample carries around 76,000 clones, 60% to 80% recorded once. These data come from a study of OX40 agonist ivuxolimab in advanced cancers. The chain uses TRBV5-1 and TRBJ1-5; D may be TRBD1 (5 bases). This TCR was recovered from an adult with an advanced solid tumor such as melanoma, head and neck, liver or kidney cancer. The sample here was CD4+ or CD8+ T cells sorted from blood, taken in a trial of the OX40 agonist ivuxolimab. The DNA for the CDR3 is TGCGCCAGCAGCTTGGGACAGCAAAATCAGCCCCAGCATTTT. Translated, it gives CASSLGQQNQPQHF.